This T cell receptor (beta chain) appears in the sequencing data of a study of identical twins. Overall study findings and caveats: The analysis was cross-sectional rather than longitudinal within donors.

Turning to this clonotype: Its antigen is unknown.

Losses at the gene ends were 1 base for V and 2 bases for J; bases not matched to a gene: 4. The CDR3 is made up of 16 amino acids. Germline loops: CDR1 SGHTA, CDR2 FQGNSA. TCRdb independently ran MiXCR on the 5' RACE reads; one entry per CDR3 protein. In the table there are about 530,000 distinct CDR3 sequences, 20% to 25% of which are singletons. This same sample was also part of a study on yellow fever vaccine responses in identical twins.

The chain has TRBV7-2 and TRBJ2-5, with 10 bases aligning to TRBD2. The specimen was CD4+ T cells sorted from blood. The clonotype comes from a woman under 30 in good health. This chain's CDR3 is CASSLVSGGTQETQYF. In DNA, the CDR3 is TGTGCCAGCAGCTTAGTTAGCGGGGGGACTCAAGAGACCCAGTACTTC.